This paragraph covers one T cell receptor (beta chain) sequence. What it binds is not known. One end of the junction does not line up with germline, which may come from a read error. Then a second PCR, running about 6 to 11 cycles, was carried out with a sample-barcoded 5' primer and a J-beta primer mix. From the 5' RACE reads, TCRdb called clonotypes with MiXCR, one entry per CDR3 protein. Among approximately 850,000 distinct CDR3 sequences listed, approximately 48% were seen once. The data were obtained in a study of blood T cells in healthy people across ages. Study context: Per two T cells, about one barcoded beta molecule was captured through template switching. Study-level points and caveats: Long-lived donors carried more naive CD4+ cells and greater diversity than aged donors.

Isolating PBMCs gave at least 6 million of these cells per sample. This CDR3 is built from 18 residues. The germline CDR1 and CDR2 sequences are MNHEY and SVGEGT. The gene calls are TRBV6-2 or TRBV6-3 and TRBJ2-4, with D unresolved. The end of the DNA is better explained by TRBJ2-5, so the J call may be wrong. The sequenced sample consisted of blood. The TCR was taken from a man aged 55 to 70 in good health. Here the CDR3 DNA reads TGTGCCGGCAGTAAAGACCTCCGGGCCGCCTCGTCCCAAGAGACCCAGTACTTC. Amino acid sequence: CAGSKDLRAASSQETQYF.